This TCR beta chain was sequenced in a study of blood T cell repertoires in COVID-19. Study at large: Sites in the United States, Italy and Spain provided acute and convalescent COVID-19 samples.

Germline CDR1 MNHEY, CDR2 SVGAGI. CDR3 length equals 11 residues. Generated by immunoSEQ multiplex PCR, the TCRdb table keeps only in-frame clones and is missing some. This sample has around 40,000 clones, with 86% found just once. The sequenced material came from peripheral blood. This TCR was sampled from a man aged 60 to 75 with active COVID-19. The chain combines TRBV6-5 with TRBJ2-7; 9 nucleotides agree with TRBD2. The CDR3 DNA sequence: TGTGAAGCGGGAGGTGTTTACGAGCAGTACTTC. It translates to CEAGGVYEQYF.